One and the same sample provided the 28 T cell receptor beta chains below, sequenced in a study of blood T cell repertoires in COVID-19. Method: immunoSEQ multiplex PCR; TCRdb's copy keeps in-frame clones and lacks some. Of some 100,000 clones listed, approximately 84% are singletons. Sequencing was carried out using peripheral blood. Receptors originate from a woman aged 55-70 years with acute or convalescent COVID-19.

V and J are TRBV28 and TRBJ2-1; D uncertain. V dropped 10 bases and J dropped 0 bases, with 7 bases sitting between them. CDR1 is MDHEN, CDR2 SYDVKM, per germline. This CDR3 contains 12 residues. CDR3 in DNA: TGTGCCATTTCAGGCTCCTACAATGAGCAGTTCTTC. It translates to CAISGSYNEQFF.

This chain uses TRBV15 with TRBJ1-2; D unclear. CDR1 is LNHNV and CDR2 is YYDKDF in the germline V gene (reference sequence). The germline V and J ends were trimmed by 0 bases and 0 bases, with 8 bases remaining between them. The CDR3 consists of 15 residues. As DNA, the CDR3 is TGTGCCACCAGCAGAGAAAACCCAGCTAACTATGGCTACACCTTC. Its protein product is CATSRENPANYGYTF.

The V and J genes are TRBV10-3 and TRBJ1-1; 7 bases match TRBD1. V trimming: 6 bases; J trimming: 0 bases; junction bases outside the gene matches: 7. The germline V gene has CDR1 ENHRY and CDR2 SYGVKD. CDR3 length: 15 amino acids. Here the CDR3 reads CAIRQTGRLNTEAFF. CDR3 in DNA: TGTGCCATCAGGCAGACAGGGCGATTGAACACTGAAGCTTTCTTT.

The chain couples TRBV10-3 to TRBJ1-6; 9 bases map to TRBD1. Germline V gene lookup returns CDR1 ENHRY and CDR2 SYGVKD. The CDR3 is made up of 14 amino acids. After removal of 8 bases from V and 10 bases from J, the junction contained 9 bases not matched to a gene. In DNA, the CDR3 is TGTGCCATCGCCAGCCCGGGACAGGGCTCACCCCTCCACTTT. Its translation: CAIASPGQGSPLHF.

As DNA, the CDR3 is TGTGCCAGCAGTTTATCGGAGGGTATCGGGGAAAAACTGTTTTTT. Translated: CASSLSEGIGEKLFF. The chain links TRBV27 to TRBJ1-4, with unresolved D. This CDR3 comprises 15 residues. The germline V and J ends were trimmed by 0 bases and 8 bases, with 13 bases remaining between them. Germline CDR1 is MNHEY and CDR2 is SMNVEV (reference sequence).

This clone is categorized as large. The chain links TRBV7-9 to TRBJ1-1, with TRBD1 matching 7 bases. J was trimmed by 6 bases and V by 7 bases; bases with no gene match: 5. CDR3 length equals 12 residues. Germline V gene sequence: CDR1 SEHNR, CDR2 FQNEAQ (reference sequence). The CDR3 DNA sequence: TGTGCCAGCACAAACAGGGGCCCTGAAGCTTTCTTT. Amino acid sequence: CASTNRGPEAFF.

V gene TRBV24-1 combines with J gene TRBJ1-2, with 8 nucleotides matching TRBD1. J lost 8 bases, V lost 3 bases, and 13 bases had no gene match. The CDR3 covers 16 residues. CDR1 and CDR2 (germline): KGHDR, SFDVKD. For the CDR3, the DNA is TGTGCCACCAGTGATCCGCGGACGGGACAGGTCGGCGGCTACACCTTC. Translation: CATSDPRTGQVGGYTF.

The genes are TRBV9 and TRBJ1-3, with D possibly matching TRBD1 (5 bases). CDR1 and CDR2 from the germline V gene are SGDLS and YYNGEE. Deletions cut 0 bases from V and 2 bases from J, with 6 bases between. The CDR3 length is 14 residues. The CDR3 DNA sequence: TGTGCCAGCAGCGTAGCAGGGACTGGAAACACCATATATTTT. Protein: CASSVAGTGNTIYF.

This clone was detected once. The chain recombines TRBV7-2 with TRBJ1-2; 8 nucleotides align to TRBD1. Trimming removed 5 bases from V and 4 bases from J; junction bases left unmatched: 6. In germline, CDR1 is SGHTA, CDR2 FQGNSA. This CDR3 is built from 14 residues. As DNA, the CDR3 is TGTGCCAGCAGCGCCATAACAGGGGGCTATGGCTACACCTTC. Amino acids: CASSAITGGYGYTF. Variable domain in full (rest from reference TRBV7-2 and TRBJ1-2): GAGVSQSPSNKVTEKGKDVELRCDPISGHTALYWYRQSLGQGLEFLIYFQGNSAPDKSGLPSDRFSAERTGGSVSTLTIQRTQQEDSAVYLCASSAITGGYGYTFGSGTRLTVV.

In this sample, this clone turned up a few times. The V call is TRBV7-5, the J call TRBJ2-5; the D segment call TRBD1 is taken from the table without a DNA check. TRBV7-5 is a pseudogene locus. CDR3 length equals 16 residues. The CDR3 sequence is CVRSLVWTGVVFSQYF. In DNA, the CDR3 is TGTGTCAGAAGCTTAGTATGGACAGGGGTCGTTTTTTCGCAGTACTTC.

The rearrangement joins TRBV5-4 to TRBJ2-1, with 14 bases aligning to TRBD2. The V gene end was trimmed by 4 bases and the J gene end by 4 bases; junction bases not matched to a gene: 4. This CDR3 is built from 16 residues. Germline CDR1 is SGHNT and CDR2 is YYREEE (reference sequence). This chain's CDR3 is CASSPGLAGEYNEQFF. As DNA, the CDR3 is TGTGCCAGCAGCCCGGGACTAGCGGGGGAGTACAATGAGCAGTTCTTC.

This clone was seen only once. This chain connects TRBV21-1 to TRBJ2-5; TRBD2 is taken as the D call from the table, unchecked against the DNA. TRBV21-1 is a pseudogene segment. The CDR3 loop spans 16 amino acids. The CDR3 sequence: CASSFAGGRFVETQYF. As DNA, the CDR3 is TGTGCCAGCAGCTTCGCGGGGGGGAGGTTTGTGGAGACCCAGTACTTC.

This clone showed up just once. This sequence joins TRBV12-3 or TRBV12-4 and TRBJ1-3; D is ambiguous. V lost 7 bases and J lost 0, with 4 bases in between. This CDR3 contains 12 residues. CDR3: CASTSSGNTIYF. The CDR3 nucleotides read TGTGCCAGCACCTCCTCTGGAAACACCATATATTTT.

The chain carries TRBV5-1 and TRBJ2-1; D unresolved. Germline V gene data show CDR1 as SGHRS and CDR2 as YFSETQ. Deletions cut 4 bases from V and 3 bases from J, with 8 bases between. The CDR3 consists of 13 residues. The CDR3 reads CASSALDYNEQFF. CDR3 nucleotide sequence: TGCGCCAGCAGCGCGCTAGACTACAATGAGCAGTTCTTC.

The rearrangement links TRBV11-2 to TRBJ2-7, with 7 bases identical to TRBD2. The ends lost 0 bases at V and 3 bases at J; junction bases unmatched: 2. This CDR3 has 14 amino acids. The germline CDR1 and CDR2 sequences are SGHAT and FQNNGV. This chain's CDR3 is CASSLDRDYYEQYF. CDR3 nucleotides: TGTGCCAGCAGCTTAGACAGGGACTACTACGAGCAGTACTTC.

The chain couples TRBV11-3 to TRBJ2-3; D is unclear. Per germline, CDR1 SGHNT and CDR2 YENEEA. V dropped 2 bases and J dropped 2 bases, with 11 bases sitting between them. The length of the CDR3 is 15 residues. The CDR3 DNA reads as TGTGCCAGCAGCTTATTGGGCAGGTCCACAGATACGCAGTATTTT. Residues: CASSLLGRSTDTQYF.

The V and J genes are TRBV5-4 and TRBJ2-1, with 8 bases that match TRBD1. Trimming at V came to 0 bases and at J to 7 bases, leaving 6 bases not matched to a gene. The germline CDR1 and CDR2 sequences are SGHNT and YYREEE (reference sequence). CDR3 length equals 15 residues. The CDR3 is CASSLVRGRENEQFF. The CDR3 DNA reads as TGTGCCAGCAGCTTGGTCAGGGGGCGAGAGAATGAGCAGTTCTTC. The variable domain in full, completed from reference TRBV5-4 and TRBJ2-1, reads ETGVTQSPTHLIKTRGQQVTLRCSSQSGHNTVSWYQQALGQGPQFIFQYYREEENGRGNFPPRFSGLQFPNYSSELNVNALELDDSALYLCASSLVRGRENEQFFGPGTRLTVL.

The V call is TRBV19, the J call TRBJ1-5; no reliable D call. Germline V lookup: CDR1 LNHDA, CDR2 SQIVND (reference sequence). V gave up 3 bases and J gave up 2 bases, with 14 bases separating them. This CDR3 region has 16 residues. CDR3 nucleotides: TGTGCCAGTAGTATGACTCCGGGGAGCGGCAATCAGCCCCAGCATTTT. This codes for CASSMTPGSGNQPQHF.

This chain joins TRBV29-1 and TRBJ1-1; D is unclear. Germline lookup yields CDR1 SQVTM and CDR2 ANQGSEA. Trimming cost V 5 bases and J 1 base, with 5 bases left between them. The CDR3 consists of 11 residues. The CDR3 loop is CSVSGNTEAFF. The CDR3 region has the DNA TGCAGCGTTTCCGGGAACACTGAAGCTTTCTTT. The variable domain in full, with the rest retrieved from reference TRBV29-1 and TRBJ1-1, is SAVISQKPSRDICQRGTSLTIQCQVDSQVTMMFWYRQQPGQSLTLIATANQGSEATYESGFVIDKFPISRPNLTFSTLTVSNMSPEDSSIYLCSVSGNTEAFFGQGTRLTVV.

The DNA of the CDR3 is TGCGCCAGCAGCTTGGTGCCCAGGACAGGGGGCTCGAACACTGAAGCTTTCTTT. This gives the protein CASSLVPRTGGSNTEAFF. The J gene is TRBJ1-1, the V gene TRBV5-1; TRBD1 matches at 11 bases. The CDR3 covers 18 residues. With V trimmed by 0 bases and J by 1 base, 8 bases remained unmatched. Per the germline V gene, CDR1 is SGHRS and CDR2 is YFSETQ.

The chain recombines TRBV12-3 or TRBV12-4 with TRBJ2-1; no clear D gene. V gave up 1 base and J gave up 5 bases, with 6 bases separating them. The CDR3 runs 13 residues. CDR3 amino acids: CASSLGGHNEQFF. The CDR3, as DNA: TGTGCCAGCAGTTTAGGAGGTCACAATGAGCAGTTCTTC.

The rearrangement links TRBV18 to TRBJ1-5; D is uncertain. This CDR3 has 14 residues. Trimming removed 4 bases at V and 4 bases at J, with 11 bases between. Germline lookup yields CDR1 KGHSH and CDR2 LQKENI. DNA for the CDR3: TGTGCCAGCTCACTACACACGGGTAATCAGCCCCAGCATTTT. It yields the protein CASSLHTGNQPQHF.

The chain has TRBV11-2 and TRBJ2-3; TRBD2 might be the D (5 bases). The CDR3 is 16 residues long. Germline loops: CDR1 SGHAT, CDR2 FQNNGV. With 4 bases removed from V and 8 bases from J, the gap between germline ends came to 22 bases. In DNA form, the CDR3 reads TGTGCCAGCAGCTCAAGGCGGGCAGAAGAGGTCGGTACGCAGTATTTT. This gives the protein CASSSRRAEEVGTQYF.

The chain's CDR3 is CASTQGQGSYGYTF. The CDR3 DNA sequence: TGTGCCAGCACCCAGGGACAGGGGTCCTATGGCTACACCTTC. The chain joins TRBV28 to TRBJ1-2, with TRBD1 matching over 10 bases. The germline V gene has CDR1 MDHEN and CDR2 SYDVKM. V shed 7 bases, J shed 4 bases, and the junction held 6 bases outside the gene matches. The CDR3 consists of 14 residues.

The chain uses TRBV11-2 and TRBJ1-1; D unresolved. Trimming took off 4 bases at V and 7 bases at J, with 10 bases between the two ends. The CDR3 has 12 residues. Germline V gene data show CDR1 as SGHAT and CDR2 as FQNNGV. CDR3 coding DNA: TGTGCCAGCAGCTCCGGGAGTTATGAAGCTTTCTTT. It yields the protein CASSSGSYEAFF. The full variable domain, completed using reference TRBV11-2 and TRBJ1-1, is EAGVAQSPRYKIIEKRQSVAFWCNPISGHATLYWYQQILGQGPKLLIQFQNNGVVDDSQLPKDRFSAERLKGVDSTLKIQPAKLEDSAVYLCASSSGSYEAFFGQGTRLTVV.

This chain uses TRBV30 with TRBJ1-3, with D unclear. The germline CDR1 and CDR2 sequences are GTSNPN and SVGIG (reference sequence). The V and J ends lost 3 bases and 1 base respectively, with 10 bases between them. CDR3 length: 14 residues. CDR3 sequence (DNA): TGTGCCTGGAGCCCCAGCAGGTCTGGAAACACCATATATTTT. Translation: CAWSPSRSGNTIYF.

The rearrangement joins TRBV12-3 or TRBV12-4 to TRBJ1-1; no clear D gene. V was trimmed by 3 bases and J by 4 bases, leaving 9 bases between them. The CDR3 extends over 13 amino acids. CDR3 nucleotides: TGTGCCAGCAGTTTGTTTGAGTCCACTGAAGCTTTCTTT. This codes for CASSLFESTEAFF.

The chain combines TRBV28 with TRBJ1-2; 10 nucleotides match TRBD1. Germline CDR1 and CDR2: MDHEN and SYDVKM. With V trimmed by 8 bases and J by 5 bases, 11 bases remained unmatched. This CDR3 region has 15 residues. DNA of the CDR3: TGTGCCAGCGGAGGGGGGACAGGGGCTGGGTATGGCTACACCTTC. Its translation is CASGGGTGAGYGYTF.